These T cell receptor beta chains were read from a single sample in a study of T cell responses to AZD1222 COVID-19 vaccine. Sequenced by immunoSEQ multiplex PCR; TCRdb stores in-frame clones only, minus some. The table records about 110,000 clones, approximately 90% of them present only once. The sample was peripheral blood, taken 28 days after the second AZD1222 dose. The receptors stem from an adult who received the AZD1222 COVID-19 vaccine. Each CDR3 is given with its conserved first and last residue. Fields, in order: J gene, CDR3 length, D gene, V gene, CDR3 protein. The D gene is left open where the match is weak.

>TRBJ2-7|16|TRBD1|TRBV11-2
CASSLDSGQGLLAQYF
>TRBJ2-6|14|.|TRBV29-1
CSVALISGANVLTF
>TRBJ1-3|11|.|TRBV19
CAGLGGNTIYF
>TRBJ1-2|14|.|TRBV6-5
CASGPGPKTYGYTF
>TRBJ2-1|13|TRBD1|TRBV27
CASRQGAWYEQFF
>TRBJ1-4|15|TRBD1|TRBV5-4
CASSASGQGAWKLFF
>TRBJ2-3|15|.|TRBV11-2
CASSLTVLSTDTQYF
>TRBJ2-3|15|.|TRBV19
CASSSWPLRADTQYF
>TRBJ2-1|16|TRBD2|TRBV6-2/TRBV6-3
CASSYSRLAGHNEQFF
>TRBJ2-3|14|.|TRBV9
CASSGRRQTYTQYF
>TRBJ1-1|12|TRBD1|TRBV12-3/TRBV12-4
CASSFKGALAFF
>TRBJ1-1|11|.|TRBV6-5
CASRMNTEAFF
>TRBJ2-1|18|TRBD2|TRBV6-1
CASSENRLAGGYYNEQFF
>TRBJ2-1|15|TRBD1|TRBV4-3
CASSLGQGRHNEQFF
>TRBJ2-3|13|.|TRBV9
CASSVSGTDTQYF
>TRBJ2-3|15|.|TRBV27
CASSFGAPFTDTQYF
>TRBJ2-1|12|.|TRBV9
CASSSTGLEQFF
>TRBJ2-7|14|TRBD2|TRBV10-3
CAIMGSGTAYEQYF
>TRBJ1-5|13|.|TRBV10-2
CASSESENQPQHF
>TRBJ2-5|16|.|TRBV28
CASSSRTVRARETQYF
>TRBJ2-1|14|TRBD2|TRBV11-3
CASSHSGRGNEQFF
>TRBJ1-1|13|TRBD1|TRBV11-3
CASSSNGQGEAFF
>TRBJ1-4|14|TRBD1|TRBV28
CASIPGQGNKKLFF
>TRBJ1-1|11|.|TRBV10-2
CATQGGREAFF
>TRBJ2-7|15|.|TRBV4-3
CASSQLRDTSYEQYF
>TRBJ2-7|11|.|TRBV20-1
CSAPLLSEQYF
>TRBJ1-2|16|TRBD1|TRBV28
CASSLLDRVANYGYTF
>TRBJ1-2|16|TRBD1|TRBV19
CASSPAGGRVVDGYTF
>TRBJ1-4|16|TRBD1|TRBV5-5
CASSQDNRGHGEKLFF
>TRBJ1-5|12|.|TRBV6-5
CASSHANQPQHF
>TRBJ2-5|17|.|TRBV1
CTSSPGLGPFGEETQYF
>TRBJ2-6|15|.|TRBV7-9
CASSLERFGANVLTF
>TRBJ2-6|15|.|TRBV29-1
CSVYERNTGANVLTF
>TRBJ1-1|14|.|TRBV11-3
CASSPVGGNTEAFF
>TRBJ1-6|15|.|TRBV19
CASSIPSSYNSPLHF
>TRBJ1-2|13|.|TRBV20-1
CSASSGANYGYTF
>TRBJ1-6|12|.|TRBV7-2
CASSPYNSPLHF
>TRBJ2-1|17|TRBD2|TRBV5-1
CASSLASSGTRGDEQFF
>TRBJ2-3|15|TRBD1|TRBV7-8
CASSPDRGSTDTQYF
>TRBJ1-4|15|TRBD1|TRBV30
CAWSVQTGRIEKLFF
>TRBJ2-1|13|.|TRBV2
CASKMGPNNEQFF
>TRBJ2-1|14|TRBD2|TRBV10-1
CASSRLAGKNEQFF
>TRBJ2-7|15|.|TRBV27
CASSFLQGVTYEQYF
>TRBJ2-7|16|.|TRBV6-2/TRBV6-3
CASSDLFRGGTYEQYF
>TRBJ1-4|19|TRBD1|TRBV7-6
CASSLHPPGGTTTNEKLFF
>TRBJ2-3|19|TRBD2|TRBV27
CASSFSRFRVAGGTDTQYF
>TRBJ1-2|17|TRBD1|TRBV19
CASSIAGPGQGGYGYTF
>TRBJ1-4|15|.|TRBV28
CAIQDTPATNEKLFF
>TRBJ2-2|14|.|TRBV11-3
CASSLDGGPGELFF
>TRBJ2-5|14|TRBD2|TRBV5-8
CASTSGRAAETQYF
>TRBJ1-3|12|.|TRBV2
CASSERGATIYF
>TRBJ2-7|14|.|TRBV5-6
CASSFTGSPNEQYF
>TRBJ2-5|13|TRBD1|TRBV12-3/TRBV12-4
CASSLTGAQTQYF
>TRBJ1-1|13|.|TRBV10-3
CAISGHKNTEAFF